This T cell receptor (beta chain) comes out of a study of technical replicates of blood from a handful of donors. The CDR3 is 15 amino acids. The germline gives CDR1 SNHLY, CDR2 FYNNEI. With V trimmed by 6 bases and J by 2 bases, 6 bases remained unmatched. The repertoire was sequenced with immunoSEQ multiplex PCR; TCRdb's copy has only in-frame clones and lacks some. The sample lists about 68,000 clones, 95% to 97% occurring once. Sample: T cells isolated from PBMCs. The sequence derives from a human donor in good health. The gene calls are TRBV2 and TRBJ2-1, with 8 bases matching TRBD2. The CDR3 region is CASSKRESPYNEQFF. DNA for the CDR3: TGTGCCAGCAGCAAGCGGGAGTCCCCCTACAATGAGCAGTTCTTC.